These T cell receptor beta chains were read from a single sample in a study of cytomegalovirus exposure and HLA in healthy donors. TCRdb's table, derived via immunoSEQ multiplex PCR, lists solely in-frame clones and lacks some. The sample holds more than 95,000 clones, less than 80% seen once. The specimen was PBMCs. The receptors originated from a man aged 50-60 years in good health and CMV-seronegative. Each CDR3 is given with its conserved first and last residue. The order of the fields is CDR3 DNA, CDR3 protein, clone size, V gene, D gene, J gene. The D gene is left open where the match is weak. Size is stated for part of the rows, as once, few or many counts, or as a class when the clone is expanded.

TGTGCCAGCTCACCCAACGGTGACTCCTACGAGCAGTACTTC,CASSPNGDSYEQYF,-,TRBV18,-,TRBJ2-7
TGTGCCAGCAGTGAGACACCGGGAATTGAAGCTTTCTTT,CASSETPGIEAFF,-,TRBV2,-,TRBJ1-1
TGTGCCAGCCCGAAAGGACAGTTCCTTCCCGATAATGAAAAACTGTTTTTT,CASPKGQFLPDNEKLFF,few,TRBV12-1,-,TRBJ1-4
TGCAGCCTGCTGACAGAGAACACCGGGGAGCTGTTTTTT,CSLLTENTGELFF,-,TRBV29-1,-,TRBJ2-2
TGTGCCAGCAGTGCCGGGACAGGCTGGACTGAAGCTTTCTTT,CASSAGTGWTEAFF,-,TRBV2,TRBD1,TRBJ1-1
TGCGCCAGCAGCCAAGACCCCGCGGGATCAACGACGGAAGCTTTCTTT,CASSQDPAGSTTEAFF,-,TRBV4-3,-,TRBJ1-1
TGTGCCAGCAGCTCCCCGGGACAGGGGGGGGACCACTATGGCTACACCTTC,CASSSPGQGGDHYGYTF,-,TRBV7-2,TRBD1,TRBJ1-2
TGTGCCAGCAGTTCAGGACAGGGTCAGAAGTACTTC,CASSSGQGQKYF,-,TRBV6-1,TRBD1,TRBJ2-7
TGTGCCAGCAGCTTGGATAGCACGAGCACAGATACGCAGTATTTT,CASSLDSTSTDTQYF,once,TRBV5-5,-,TRBJ2-3
TGTGCCAGCAGACCCACGGGGGTTAGCTATGGCTACACCTTC,CASRPTGVSYGYTF,few,TRBV6-5,-,TRBJ1-2
TGTGCCAGTAGTTCCCGGGACAGGGACGAGACCCAGTACTTC,CASSSRDRDETQYF,-,TRBV19,TRBD1,TRBJ2-5
TGCGCCAGCAGCTTGGAGTCCGCTAGCGGAAACACCGGGGAGCTGTTTTTT,CASSLESASGNTGELFF,few,TRBV5-1,TRBD2,TRBJ2-2
TGTGCCAGCAGCCCCCCTCGGGGCGAGCAGTACTTC,CASSPPRGEQYF,-,TRBV5-4,-,TRBJ2-7
TGCGCCAGCAGCCAAGATTTGGCAGGGTTTCAGACCTACGAGCAGTACTTC,CASSQDLAGFQTYEQYF,-,TRBV4-1,-,TRBJ2-7
TGTGCCAGCAGCCTCGCTGGGAGCGGTGGCTACACCTTC,CASSLAGSGGYTF,few,TRBV5-4,-,TRBJ1-2
TGTGCCAGCAGCTACTCCTCCTCCTACGAGCAGTACTTC,CASSYSSSYEQYF,-,TRBV7-9,-,TRBJ2-7
TGTGCCAGCAGCGCGGGGCAGGGCGAGGGAGATACGCAGTATTTT,CASSAGQGEGDTQYF,-,TRBV5-4,-,TRBJ2-3
TGTGCCAGCAGCCCGGTAGCAGATACGCAGTATTTT,CASSPVADTQYF,-,TRBV7-9,-,TRBJ2-3
TGTGCCATCAGTGGGACAGGGGGAATAGATGGCTACACCTTC,CAISGTGGIDGYTF,-,TRBV10-3,TRBD1,TRBJ1-2
TGTGCCAGCAGCTTGGGGGCACCTACTTACCAAGAGACCCAGTACTTC,CASSLGAPTYQETQYF,-,TRBV5-6,-,TRBJ2-5
TGCGCCAGCAGCTTGGGGACAGCGAACACTGAAGCTTTCTTT,CASSLGTANTEAFF,-,TRBV5-1,-,TRBJ1-1
TGTTCCATAAGACAGGGGAACACCGGGGAGCTGTTTTTT,CSIRQGNTGELFF,-,TRBV7-9,TRBD1,TRBJ2-2
TGCGCCAGCAGCCAAGATATTAACAGAAACTATGGCTACACCTTC,CASSQDINRNYGYTF,-,TRBV4-1,-,TRBJ1-2
TGTGCCAGCAGCTTCTCTAGCGGGGGGGCCTACGAGCAGTACTTC,CASSFSSGGAYEQYF,-,TRBV13,TRBD2,TRBJ2-7
TGTGCCAGCAGTTTGGGTAGGGAAGGGGATCAGCCCCAGCATTTT,CASSLGREGDQPQHF,once,TRBV27,-,TRBJ1-5
TGTGCCAGCAGCTCACGGATAGCGGGGGGTGACACCGGGGAGCTGTTTTTT,CASSSRIAGGDTGELFF,-,TRBV7-9,TRBD2,TRBJ2-2
TGCGCCAGCAGCTTGGGCGAGAGCTCTGGAAACACCATATATTTT,CASSLGESSGNTIYF,-,TRBV5-1,-,TRBJ1-3
TGTGCCAGCAGCTTAGATGAGAATGGCTACACCTTC,CASSLDENGYTF,-,TRBV7-9,-,TRBJ1-2
TGTGCCAGCAGTGAATCTCGGGGGGAAGGCGGCTACACCTTC,CASSESRGEGGYTF,-,TRBV25-1,-,TRBJ1-2
TGCGCCAGCAGACAAGGGACTAGCAGTGATCAGTACTTC,CASRQGTSSDQYF,-,TRBV5-1,TRBD2,TRBJ2-4
TGTGCCAGCACGGGACAGGGAAGTCAAGAGACCCAGTACTTC,CASTGQGSQETQYF,-,TRBV21-1,-,TRBJ2-5
TGTGCCAGCAGCTTAGTAGTAACAGGGTTGGTGGACGAGCAGTACTTC,CASSLVVTGLVDEQYF,few,TRBV11-2,-,TRBJ2-7
TGTGCCAGCAGCTTAATTAGGGGCAATGAAGCTTTCTTT,CASSLIRGNEAFF,once,TRBV7-2,-,TRBJ1-1
TGTGCCAGCAGCTGGGACAGGGGCGACTATGGCTACACCTTC,CASSWDRGDYGYTF,-,TRBV11-2,TRBD1,TRBJ1-2
TGCGCCAGCAGGCAAGCGGGGGACGACAATGAGCAGTTCTTC,CASRQAGDDNEQFF,-,TRBV5-1,TRBD2,TRBJ2-1
TGTGCCAGCAGTTCCGCAGGGGGACGTCAGCCCCAGCATTTT,CASSSAGGRQPQHF,few,TRBV28,TRBD1,TRBJ1-5
TGCGCCAGCAGCCATAACCCTGCGAGGGGGGGGAGGGGGGATACGCAGTATTTT,CASSHNPARGGRGDTQYF,-,TRBV4-1,-,TRBJ2-3
TGCGCCAGCAGCCCCCGGGGGGACACTGAAGCTTTCTTT,CASSPRGDTEAFF,-,TRBV4-3,-,TRBJ1-1
TGTGCCAGCAGTCGGACTAGCGGGGGGATAGATACGCAGTATTTT,CASSRTSGGIDTQYF,-,TRBV6-6,TRBD2,TRBJ2-3
TGTGCCAGCAGCGTCGACTGGACAGATACGCAGTATTTT,CASSVDWTDTQYF,-,TRBV2,-,TRBJ2-3
TGTGCCAGCACCGCCTCCCCGGGGGATACGCAGTATTTT,CASTASPGDTQYF,-,TRBV11-2,-,TRBJ2-3
TGTTCCAGCAGCTCGGGATTCTACGAGCAGTACTTC,CSSSSGFYEQYF,-,TRBV7-9,-,TRBJ2-7
TGTGCCTGGAGTGTGGGAGGCACAACCTACGAGCAGTACTTC,CAWSVGGTTYEQYF,-,TRBV30,-,TRBJ2-7
TGCGCCAGCAGCCGGCTTACAGGGATTAACGATAATTCACCCCTCCACTTT,CASSRLTGINDNSPLHF,-,TRBV4-1,-,TRBJ1-6
TGTGCCAGCAGCGTGTTCGAGGGGGCTGAAGCTTTCTTT,CASSVFEGAEAFF,-,TRBV9,-,TRBJ1-1
TGTGCCAGCAGTTACTACAGGGGGCCGTCTAACTATGGCTACACCTTC,CASSYYRGPSNYGYTF,-,TRBV6-5,TRBD1,TRBJ1-2
TGCGCCAGCAGCCAAGTGACACAGGGGAATCAGCCCCAGCATTTT,CASSQVTQGNQPQHF,-,TRBV4-1,TRBD1,TRBJ1-5
TGTGCCAGCAGCTTAGAGGCGGCAGAGACTGAAGCTTTCTTT,CASSLEAAETEAFF,-,TRBV7-2,-,TRBJ1-1
TGTGCCAGCAGCCCCGGGACAGGGAGATCAGATACGCAGTATTTT,CASSPGTGRSDTQYF,-,TRBV27,TRBD1,TRBJ2-3
TGTGCCAGCAGTCCCCGGGTAGGGGGCAATCAGCCCCAGCATTTT,CASSPRVGGNQPQHF,-,TRBV2,-,TRBJ1-5
TGCGCCAGCAGCTTGGGGGCTAGCAGGGAGACCCAGTACTTC,CASSLGASRETQYF,-,TRBV5-1,-,TRBJ2-5
TGTGCCAGCAGCTCCTCAGGGGGCGCCGAGACCCAGTACTTC,CASSSSGGAETQYF,-,TRBV9,TRBD1,TRBJ2-5
TGCGCCAGCAGCGGGAACCGGGACAGACAAAACTATGGCTACACCTTC,CASSGNRDRQNYGYTF,-,TRBV5-1,TRBD1,TRBJ1-2
TGTGCCAGCAGAGTATCACAGGGGTATGGTGGCTACACCTTC,CASRVSQGYGGYTF,-,TRBV2,TRBD1,TRBJ1-2
TGTGCCAGCTCACGCGACAGGGGAAATGAAAAACTGTTTTTT,CASSRDRGNEKLFF,-,TRBV18,TRBD1,TRBJ1-4